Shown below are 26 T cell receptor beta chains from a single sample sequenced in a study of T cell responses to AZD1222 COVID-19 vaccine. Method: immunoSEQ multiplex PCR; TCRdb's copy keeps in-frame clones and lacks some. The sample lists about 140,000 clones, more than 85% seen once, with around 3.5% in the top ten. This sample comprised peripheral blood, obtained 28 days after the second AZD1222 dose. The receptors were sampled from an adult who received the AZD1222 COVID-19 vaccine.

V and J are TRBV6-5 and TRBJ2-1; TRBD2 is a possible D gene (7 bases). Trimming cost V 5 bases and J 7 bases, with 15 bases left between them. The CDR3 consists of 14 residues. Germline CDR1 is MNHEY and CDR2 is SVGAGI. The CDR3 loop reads CASSPRGGRNEQFF. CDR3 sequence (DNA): TGTGCCAGCAGTCCTCGCGGGGGCAGAAATGAGCAGTTCTTC.

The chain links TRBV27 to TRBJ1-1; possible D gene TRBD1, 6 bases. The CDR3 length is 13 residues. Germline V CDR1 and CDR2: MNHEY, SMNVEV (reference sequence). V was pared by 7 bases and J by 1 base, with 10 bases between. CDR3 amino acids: CASNQQGNTEAFF. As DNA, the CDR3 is TGTGCCAGCAATCAACAGGGGAACACTGAAGCTTTCTTT.

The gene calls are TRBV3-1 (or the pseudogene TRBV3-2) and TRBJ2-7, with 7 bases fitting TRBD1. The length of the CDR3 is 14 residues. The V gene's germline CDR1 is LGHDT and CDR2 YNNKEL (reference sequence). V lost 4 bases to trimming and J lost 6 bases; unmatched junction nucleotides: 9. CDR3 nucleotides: TGTGCCAGCAGCCGTAACAGGGGCCCCCTCGAGCAGTACTTC. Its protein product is CASSRNRGPLEQYF.

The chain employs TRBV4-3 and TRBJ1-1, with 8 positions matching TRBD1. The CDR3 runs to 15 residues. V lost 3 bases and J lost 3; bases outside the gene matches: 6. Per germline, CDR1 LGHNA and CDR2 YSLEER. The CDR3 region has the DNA TGCGCCAGCAGCCAGGCACAGGGGGACGACACTGAAGCTTTCTTT. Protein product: CASSQAQGDDTEAFF.

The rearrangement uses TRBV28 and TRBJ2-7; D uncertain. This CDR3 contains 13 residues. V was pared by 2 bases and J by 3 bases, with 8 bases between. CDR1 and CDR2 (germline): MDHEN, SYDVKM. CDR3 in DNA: TGTGCCAGCAGTTTACCCCAGAGCTACGAGCAGTACTTC. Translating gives CASSLPQSYEQYF.

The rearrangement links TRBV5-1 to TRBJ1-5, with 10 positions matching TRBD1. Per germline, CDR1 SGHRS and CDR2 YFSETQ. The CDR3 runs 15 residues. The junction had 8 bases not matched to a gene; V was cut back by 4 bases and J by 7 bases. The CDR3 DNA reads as TGCGCCAGCAGCCCGGGGACAGGGGTGCACCAGCCCCAGCATTTT. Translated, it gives CASSPGTGVHQPQHF.

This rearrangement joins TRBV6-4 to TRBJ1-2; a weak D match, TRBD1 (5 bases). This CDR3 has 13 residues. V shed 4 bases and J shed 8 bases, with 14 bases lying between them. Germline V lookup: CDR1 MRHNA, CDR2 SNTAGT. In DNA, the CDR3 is TGTGCCAGCAGTGCTTCGGGACGGGAAGGCTACACCTTC. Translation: CASSASGREGYTF.

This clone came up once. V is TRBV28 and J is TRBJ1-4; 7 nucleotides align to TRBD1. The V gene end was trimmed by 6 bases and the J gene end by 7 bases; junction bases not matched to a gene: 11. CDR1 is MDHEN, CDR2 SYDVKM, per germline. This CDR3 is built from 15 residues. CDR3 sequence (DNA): TGTGCCAGCAGCCCCTTACAGGGGCAGGGTGAAAAACTGTTTTTT. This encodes CASSPLQGQGEKLFF. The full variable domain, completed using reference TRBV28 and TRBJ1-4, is DVKVTQSSRYLVKRTGEKVFLECVQDMDHENMFWYRQDPGLGLRLIYFSYDVKMKEKGDIPEGYSVSREKKERFSLILESASTNQTSMYLCASSPLQGQGEKLFFGSGTQLSVL.

CDR3 nucleotides: TGCAGCGTAACAGGGGGCGCTAACTATGGCTACACCTTC. It specifies CSVTGGANYGYTF. J is TRBJ1-2 and V is TRBV29-1; 9 nucleotides agree with TRBD1. V dropped 6 bases and J dropped 0; count of bases not matched to a gene: 2. The CDR3 runs 13 residues. CDR1 and CDR2 (germline): SQVTM, ANQGSEA.

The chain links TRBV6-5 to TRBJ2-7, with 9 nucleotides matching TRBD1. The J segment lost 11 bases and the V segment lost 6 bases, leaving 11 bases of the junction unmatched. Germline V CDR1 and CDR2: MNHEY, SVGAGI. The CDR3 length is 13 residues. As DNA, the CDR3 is TGTGCCAGCAGAGCGGGACAGGGAAATAGTGAGTACTTC. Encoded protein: CASRAGQGNSEYF.

CDR3 sequence reads: CASRVGQKETQYF. CDR3 DNA: TGTGCCAGCAGAGTAGGACAGAAAGAGACCCAGTACTTC. V gene TRBV28 combines with J gene TRBJ2-5, with D possibly matching TRBD1 (6 bases). Germline V gene sequence: CDR1 MDHEN, CDR2 SYDVKM. The ends were cut back, 6 bases at V and 3 bases at J, with 11 bases in the middle. CDR3 size: 13 residues.

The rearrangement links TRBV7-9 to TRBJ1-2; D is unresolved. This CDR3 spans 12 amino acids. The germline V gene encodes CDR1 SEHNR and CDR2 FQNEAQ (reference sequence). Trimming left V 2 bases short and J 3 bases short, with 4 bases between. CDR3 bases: TGTGCCAGCAGCTTAACGGACTATGGCTACACCTTC. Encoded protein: CASSLTDYGYTF.

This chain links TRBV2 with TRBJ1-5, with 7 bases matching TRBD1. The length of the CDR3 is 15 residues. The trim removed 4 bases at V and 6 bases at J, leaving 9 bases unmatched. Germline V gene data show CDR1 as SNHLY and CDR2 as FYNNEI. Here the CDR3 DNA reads TGTGCCAGCAGTGTTCACACAGGGGCTGGTCAGCCCCAGCATTTT. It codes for CASSVHTGAGQPQHF.

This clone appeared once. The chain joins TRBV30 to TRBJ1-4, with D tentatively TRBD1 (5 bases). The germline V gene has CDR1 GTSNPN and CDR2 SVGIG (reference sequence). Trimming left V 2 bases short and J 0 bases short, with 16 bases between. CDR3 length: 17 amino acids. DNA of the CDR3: TGTGCCTGGAGTCCGCCGACAGCCGACACAACTAATGAAAAACTGTTTTTT. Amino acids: CAWSPPTADTTNEKLFF.

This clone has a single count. The CDR3 nucleotides read TGTGCCAGCAGGCGGACAGGAAGGGTTGGCTACACCTTC. Protein: CASRRTGRVGYTF. This rearrangement joins TRBV28 to TRBJ1-2; 7 bases line up with TRBD1. Germline CDR1 is MDHEN and CDR2 is SYDVKM. This CDR3 contains 13 residues. After removal of 6 bases from V and 7 bases from J, the junction contained 8 bases not matched to a gene.

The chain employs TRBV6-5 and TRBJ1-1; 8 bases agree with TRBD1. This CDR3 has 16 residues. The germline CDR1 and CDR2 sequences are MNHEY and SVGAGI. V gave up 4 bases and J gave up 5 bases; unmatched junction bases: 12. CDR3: CASSWSRGQGGTEAFF. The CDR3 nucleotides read TGTGCCAGCAGTTGGAGCCGAGGACAGGGAGGTACTGAAGCTTTCTTT.

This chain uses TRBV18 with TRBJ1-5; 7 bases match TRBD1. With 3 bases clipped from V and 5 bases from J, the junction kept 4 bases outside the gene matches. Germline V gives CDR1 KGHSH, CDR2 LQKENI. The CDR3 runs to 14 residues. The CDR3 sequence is CASSPYRGDQPQHF. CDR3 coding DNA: TGTGCCAGCTCACCGTACAGGGGCGATCAGCCCCAGCATTTT.

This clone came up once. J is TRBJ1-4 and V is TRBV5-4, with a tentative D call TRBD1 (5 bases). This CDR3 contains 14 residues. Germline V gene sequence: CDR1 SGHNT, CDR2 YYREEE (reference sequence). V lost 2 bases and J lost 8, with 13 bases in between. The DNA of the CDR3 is TGTGCCAGCAGCTTAGGAGGGGTGGGCGAAAAACTGTTTTTT. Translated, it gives CASSLGGVGEKLFF.

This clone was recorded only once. CDR3 protein: CASSSGTVRTTNEKLFF. The CDR3 DNA sequence: TGTGCCAGCAGTTCCGGGACAGTGAGAACAACTAATGAAAAACTGTTTTTT. The rearrangement links TRBV27 to TRBJ1-4; 7 bases map to TRBD1. Losses at the gene ends were 4 bases for V and 0 bases for J; bases not matched to a gene: 8. CDR1 and CDR2 (germline): MNHEY, SMNVEV (reference sequence). The CDR3 covers 17 residues.

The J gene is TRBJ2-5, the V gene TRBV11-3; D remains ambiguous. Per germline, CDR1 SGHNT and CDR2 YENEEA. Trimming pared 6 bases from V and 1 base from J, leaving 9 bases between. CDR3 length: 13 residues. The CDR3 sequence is CASSKAAQETQYF. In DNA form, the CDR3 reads TGTGCCAGCAGTAAGGCAGCCCAAGAGACCCAGTACTTC.

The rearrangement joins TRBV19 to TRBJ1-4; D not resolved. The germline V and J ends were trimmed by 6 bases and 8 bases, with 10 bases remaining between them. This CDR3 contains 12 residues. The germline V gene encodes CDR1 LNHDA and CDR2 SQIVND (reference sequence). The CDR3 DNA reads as TGTGCCAGTAGACGATTTCCCGAAAAACTGTTTTTT. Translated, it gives CASRRFPEKLFF.

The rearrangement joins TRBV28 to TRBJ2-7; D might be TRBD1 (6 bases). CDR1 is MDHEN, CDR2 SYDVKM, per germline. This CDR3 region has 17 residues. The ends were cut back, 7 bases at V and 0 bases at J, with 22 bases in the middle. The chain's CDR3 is CASISHPGTYSSYEQYF. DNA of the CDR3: TGTGCCAGCATCTCGCACCCCGGGACATATAGCTCCTACGAGCAGTACTTC.

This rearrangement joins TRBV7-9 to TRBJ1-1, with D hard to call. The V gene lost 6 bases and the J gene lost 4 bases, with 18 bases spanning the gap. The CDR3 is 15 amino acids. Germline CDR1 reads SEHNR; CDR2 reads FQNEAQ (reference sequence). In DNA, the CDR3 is TGTGCCAGCAGACCCGAACTGGGGATGGGCACTGAAGCTTTCTTT. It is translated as CASRPELGMGTEAFF.

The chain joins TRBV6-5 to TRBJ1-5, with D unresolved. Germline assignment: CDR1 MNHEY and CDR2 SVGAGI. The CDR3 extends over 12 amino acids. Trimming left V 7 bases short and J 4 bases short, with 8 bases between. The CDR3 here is CASTLLNQPQHF. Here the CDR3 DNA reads TGTGCCAGCACCTTACTTAATCAGCCCCAGCATTTT.

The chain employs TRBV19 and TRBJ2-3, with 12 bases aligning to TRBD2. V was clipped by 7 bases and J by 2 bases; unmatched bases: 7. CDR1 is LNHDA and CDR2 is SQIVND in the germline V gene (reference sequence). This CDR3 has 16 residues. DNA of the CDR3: TGTGCCAGTACCGGGACTAGCGGGCAACCCACAGATACGCAGTATTTT. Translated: CASTGTSGQPTDTQYF.

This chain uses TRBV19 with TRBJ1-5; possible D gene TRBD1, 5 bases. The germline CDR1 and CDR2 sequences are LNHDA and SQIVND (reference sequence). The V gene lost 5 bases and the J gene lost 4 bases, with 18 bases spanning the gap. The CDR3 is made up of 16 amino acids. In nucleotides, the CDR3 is TGTGCCAGTAGTCCTGGGAGGGGTTCTCCAAATCAGCCCCAGCATTTT. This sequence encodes CASSPGRGSPNQPQHF. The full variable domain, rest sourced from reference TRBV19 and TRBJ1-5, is DGGITQSPKYLFRKEGQNVTLSCEQNLNHDAMYWYRQDPGQGLRLIYYSQIVNDFQKGDIAEGYSVSREKKESFPLTVTSAQKNPTAFYLCASSPGRGSPNQPQHFGDGTRLSIL.